This is a list of T cell receptor beta chains from one sample in a study of cytomegalovirus exposure and HLA in healthy donors. Libraries were prepared by immunoSEQ multiplex PCR; TCRdb keeps only in-frame clonotypes and omits some of them. Of roughly 98,000 clones listed, over 60% were seen once; the top ten hold 7.5% to 9%. Sequencing was performed on PBMCs. All receptors derive from a female donor in good health and CMV-seronegative. CDR3s include the opening cysteine and the closing phenylalanine or tryptophan. D genes are given only for firm matches. Size is omitted from some rows. Given values are once, few, many or a class for expanded clones.

>15|TRBD1|TRBJ2-3|.|TRBV18
CASSPPDRASDTQYF
TGTGCCAGCTCACCACCGGACAGGGCGTCAGATACGCAGTATTTT
>15|TRBD2|TRBJ2-1|.|TRBV4-2
CASSQLAGGNNEQFF
TGTGCCAGCAGCCAACTAGCGGGGGGGAACAATGAGCAGTTCTTC
>16|.|TRBJ1-6|many|TRBV28
CASSRASDSSNSPLHF
TGTGCCAGCAGCCGCGCTTCGGACAGCTCTAATTCACCCCTCCACTTT
>15|.|TRBJ2-1|.|TRBV7-9
CSSSLRGQLYNEQFF
TGTTCCAGCAGCTTAAGAGGTCAGTTATACAATGAGCAGTTCTTC
>15|.|TRBJ1-4|once|TRBV6-6
CASSSPGRIGEKLFF
TGTGCCAGCAGTTCTCCGGGTCGTATAGGTGAAAAACTGTTTTTT
>16|TRBD1|TRBJ1-1|.|TRBV11-3
CASSRRTGRGNTEAFF
TGTGCCAGCAGCCGCCGGACAGGGAGAGGGAACACTGAAGCTTTCTTT
>14|.|TRBJ2-7|.|TRBV28
CASSLIQGTYEQYF
TGTGCCAGCAGCCTCATACAGGGAACCTACGAGCAGTACTTC
>17|TRBD1|TRBJ1-4|.|TRBV19
CASSIGGTAATNEKLFF
TGTGCCAGTAGTATAGGTGGGACAGCTGCAACTAATGAAAAACTGTTTTTT
>15|TRBD1|TRBJ2-1|once|TRBV7-6
CASSSRQGPYNEQFF
TGTGCCAGCAGCTCGAGACAGGGGCCATACAATGAGCAGTTCTTC
>15|TRBD1|TRBJ1-1|.|TRBV27
CASTPRNRGNTEAFF
TGTGCCAGCACCCCCAGGAACAGGGGGAACACTGAAGCTTTCTTT
>18|.|TRBJ1-2|.|TRBV18
CASSPPAQGLSPKYGYTF
TGTGCCAGCTCACCACCAGCACAGGGCCTTTCGCCAAAATATGGCTACACCTTC
>14|.|TRBJ2-2|.|TRBV30
CAWSAQVDAGELFF
TGTGCCTGGAGTGCTCAGGTAGACGCCGGGGAGCTGTTTTTT
>15|TRBD2|TRBJ2-1|.|TRBV9
CASSPRLAGAVEQFF
TGTGCCAGCAGCCCCCGACTAGCGGGAGCGGTTGAGCAGTTCTTC
>14|TRBD1|TRBJ1-2|.|TRBV5-6
CASSLGTGPYGYTF
TGTGCCAGCAGCTTGGGGACAGGCCCCTATGGCTACACCTTC
>13|.|TRBJ1-3|.|TRBV5-1
CASRSAGGNTIYF
TGCGCCAGCAGGAGCGCGGGGGGAAACACCATATATTTT
>15|.|TRBJ2-2|.|TRBV14
CASSRKDRLTGELFF
TGTGCCAGCAGCCGAAAAGACAGGTTAACCGGGGAGCTGTTTTTT
>14|.|TRBJ2-7|.|TRBV2
CASSRDSSLNEQYF
TGTGCCAGCAGCCGGGACTCTTCTTTAAACGAGCAGTACTTC
>14|.|TRBJ1-2|.|TRBV7-9
CASSQAGHNYGYTF
TGTGCCAGCAGTCAAGCGGGACATAACTATGGCTACACCTTC
>15|TRBD2|TRBJ2-5|few|TRBV4-2
CASSPVAGGRETQYF
TGTGCCAGCAGCCCCGTGGCGGGAGGGAGGGAGACCCAGTACTTC
>17|TRBD2|TRBJ2-1|few|TRBV7-8
CASSLAVLAGVNNEQFF
TGTGCCAGCAGCTTAGCGGTGCTGGCGGGGGTTAACAATGAGCAGTTCTTC
>14|.|TRBJ2-2|few|TRBV13
CASSSSKNTGELFF
TGTGCCAGCAGCTCTAGTAAGAACACCGGGGAGCTGTTTTTT
>16|TRBD2|TRBJ2-3|.|TRBV11-2
CASSSGLAGVGDTQYF
TGTGCCAGCAGTTCGGGACTAGCGGGAGTAGGAGATACGCAGTATTTT
>15|TRBD1|TRBJ1-6|.|TRBV7-9
CASSLTGVQNSPLHF
TGTGCCAGCAGCTTGACAGGGGTGCAAAATTCACCCCTCCACTTT
>13|.|TRBJ2-5|.|TRBV6-1
CASSEVASETQYF
TGTGCCAGCAGTGAAGTGGCATCGGAGACCCAGTACTTC
>14|.|TRBJ2-3|.|TRBV10-1
CASSEPGGTDTQYF
TGCGCCAGCAGTGAGCCGGGGGGCACAGATACGCAGTATTTT
>14|TRBD1|TRBJ1-5|.|TRBV29-1
CSVGGQGFDQPQHF
TGCAGCGTTGGAGGACAGGGCTTTGATCAGCCCCAGCATTTT
>15|.|TRBJ1-6|.|TRBV19
CASRGTHLYNSPLHF
TGTGCCTCTAGGGGGACACATCTTTATAATTCACCCCTCCACTTT
>14|.|TRBJ1-2|.|TRBV28
CASSNLRGGYGYTF
TGTGCCAGCAGTAACCTACGGGGTGGCTATGGCTACACCTTC
>15|.|TRBJ2-7|few|TRBV4-1
CASSQDPDGEYEQYF
TGCGCCAGCAGCCAAGATCCGGACGGGGAATACGAGCAGTACTTC
>15|TRBD1|TRBJ1-2|.|TRBV7-2
CASRLTGGSSYGYTF
TGTGCCAGCAGGCTCACAGGGGGCTCAAGCTATGGCTACACCTTC
>14|TRBD2|TRBJ2-5|.|TRBV4-1
CASSSGTKPETQYF
TGCGCCAGCAGCTCCGGGACTAAGCCAGAGACCCAGTACTTC
>14|.|TRBJ1-4|.|TRBV30
CAWRDTPTNEKLFF
TGTGCCTGGAGGGACACCCCAACTAATGAAAAACTGTTTTTT
>13|.|TRBJ2-3|once|TRBV25-1
CASSARSTDTQYF
TGTGCCAGCAGTGCACGGAGCACAGATACGCAGTATTTT
>15|TRBD1|TRBJ1-2|.|TRBV9
CASSVAGQGSYGYTF
TGTGCCAGCAGCGTAGCGGGACAGGGCTCTTATGGCTACACCTTC
>15|TRBD2|TRBJ2-1|.|TRBV28
CASSRTSGLNNEQFF
TGTGCCAGCAGTCGTACTAGCGGTCTTAACAATGAGCAGTTCTTC
>15|TRBD1|TRBJ2-2|once|TRBV6-4
CASSVSQGAPGELFF
TGTGCCAGCAGTGTGTCGCAGGGGGCCCCCGGGGAGCTGTTTTTT
>16|TRBD1|TRBJ2-4|.|TRBV6-6
CASSAVGQGVKNIQYF
TGTGCCAGCAGTGCGGTCGGACAGGGAGTCAAAAACATTCAGTACTTC
>14|.|TRBJ1-1|.|TRBV5-1
CASSLSGVDTEAFF
TGCGCCAGCAGCTTATCAGGGGTGGACACTGAAGCTTTCTTT
>15|TRBD2|TRBJ2-7|.|TRBV2
CASSLKLAGTPEQYF
TGTGCCAGCAGTCTAAAACTAGCGGGGACCCCCGAGCAGTACTTC